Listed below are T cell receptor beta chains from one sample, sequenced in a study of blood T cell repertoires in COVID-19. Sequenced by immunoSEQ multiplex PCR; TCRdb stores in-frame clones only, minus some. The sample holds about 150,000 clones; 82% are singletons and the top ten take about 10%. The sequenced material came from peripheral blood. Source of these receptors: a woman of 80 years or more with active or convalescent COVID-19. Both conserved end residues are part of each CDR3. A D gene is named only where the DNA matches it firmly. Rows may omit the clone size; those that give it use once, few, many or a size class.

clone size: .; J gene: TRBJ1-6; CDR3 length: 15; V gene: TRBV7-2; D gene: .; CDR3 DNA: TGTGCCAGCAGCTTAGGGACACATCGTAATTCACCCCTCCACTTT; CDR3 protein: CASSLGTHRNSPLHF
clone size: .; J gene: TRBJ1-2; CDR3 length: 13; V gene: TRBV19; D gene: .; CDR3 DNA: TGTGCCAGTAGTTCAGGGTCTATCTATGGCTACACCTTC; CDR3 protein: CASSSGSIYGYTF
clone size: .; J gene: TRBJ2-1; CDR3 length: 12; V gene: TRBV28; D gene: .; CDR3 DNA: TGTGCCAGCAGTCTTCAGTACAATGAGCAGTTCTTC; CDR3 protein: CASSLQYNEQFF
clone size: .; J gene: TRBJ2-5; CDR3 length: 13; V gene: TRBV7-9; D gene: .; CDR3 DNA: TGTGCCAGCAGCTTCCAGGGTTCGCCGTCCCAGTACTTC; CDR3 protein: CASSFQGSPSQYF
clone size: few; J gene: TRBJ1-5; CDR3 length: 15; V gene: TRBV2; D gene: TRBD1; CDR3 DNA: TGTGCCAGCAAAAGACGGACAGGGGAATACCAGCCCCAGCATTTT; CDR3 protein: CASKRRTGEYQPQHF
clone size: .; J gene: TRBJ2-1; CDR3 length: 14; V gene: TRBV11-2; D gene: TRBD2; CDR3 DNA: TGTGCCAGCAGCTTAGCCTCGGGAGGGTCCGAGCAGTTCTTC; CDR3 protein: CASSLASGGSEQFF
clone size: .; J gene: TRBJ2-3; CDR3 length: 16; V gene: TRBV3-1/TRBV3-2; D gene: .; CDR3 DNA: TGTGCCAGCAGCCAAGATCCGGGACTCTACACAGATACGCAGTATTTT; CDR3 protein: CASSQDPGLYTDTQYF
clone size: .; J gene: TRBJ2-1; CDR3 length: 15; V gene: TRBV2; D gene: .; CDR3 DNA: TGTGCCAGCAGCCTTCCCCGAGGACTAACCCATGAGCAGTTCTTC; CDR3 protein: CASSLPRGLTHEQFF
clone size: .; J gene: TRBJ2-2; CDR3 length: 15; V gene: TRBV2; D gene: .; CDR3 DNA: TGTGCCAGCAGTGTCGACCGCTGGAGCGCCGGGGAGCTGTTTTTT; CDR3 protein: CASSVDRWSAGELFF
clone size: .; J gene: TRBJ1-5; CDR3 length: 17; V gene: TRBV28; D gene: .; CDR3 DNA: TGTGCCAGCAGTTTGCGGAGGAATTTAGATAGCAATCAGCCCCAGCATTTT; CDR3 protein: CASSLRRNLDSNQPQHF
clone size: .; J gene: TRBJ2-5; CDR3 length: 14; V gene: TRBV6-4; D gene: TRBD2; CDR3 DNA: TGTGCCAGCAGCCGATTAGCGGGCCAAGAGACCCAGTACTTC; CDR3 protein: CASSRLAGQETQYF
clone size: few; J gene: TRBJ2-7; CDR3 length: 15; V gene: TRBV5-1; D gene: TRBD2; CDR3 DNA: TGCGCCAGCAGCCATGGGACTAGCGTAAGTCGCGAGCAGTACTTC; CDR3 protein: CASSHGTSVSREQYF
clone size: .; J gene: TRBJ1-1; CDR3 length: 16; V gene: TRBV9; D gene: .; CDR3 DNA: TGTGCCAGCAGCGTAGGTATAGGACAGATGAACACTGAAGCTTTCTTT; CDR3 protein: CASSVGIGQMNTEAFF
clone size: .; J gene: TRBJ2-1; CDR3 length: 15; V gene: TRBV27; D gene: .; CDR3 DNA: TGTGCCAGCAGTTTCACTTTAGAAGCCTACAATGAGCAGTTCTTC; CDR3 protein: CASSFTLEAYNEQFF
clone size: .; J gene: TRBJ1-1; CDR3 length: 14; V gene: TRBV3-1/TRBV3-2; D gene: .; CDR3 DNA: TGTGCCAGCAGCCAAAGGACAGTCCACACTGAAGCTTTCTTT; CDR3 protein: CASSQRTVHTEAFF
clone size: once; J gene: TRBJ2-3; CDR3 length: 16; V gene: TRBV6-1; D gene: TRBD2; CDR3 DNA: TGTGCCAGCAGTGTCCGCCAGCGGGACCACACAGATACGCAGTATTTT; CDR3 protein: CASSVRQRDHTDTQYF
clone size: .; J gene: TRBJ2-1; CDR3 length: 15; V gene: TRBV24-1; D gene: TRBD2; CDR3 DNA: TGTGCCACCAGTGACCCCGGGGCGGGAGCGCTTGAGCAGTTCTTC; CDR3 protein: CATSDPGAGALEQFF
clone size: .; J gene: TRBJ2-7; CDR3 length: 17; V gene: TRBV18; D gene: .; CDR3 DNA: TGTGCCAGCTCACCCACCCAGGGGATACTTGATCTCTACGAGCAGTACTTC; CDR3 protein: CASSPTQGILDLYEQYF
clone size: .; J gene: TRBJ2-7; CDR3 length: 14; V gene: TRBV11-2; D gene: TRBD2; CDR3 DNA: TGTGCCAGCAGCTTGGTAGCGGGCGCCTACGAGCAGTACTTC; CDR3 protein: CASSLVAGAYEQYF
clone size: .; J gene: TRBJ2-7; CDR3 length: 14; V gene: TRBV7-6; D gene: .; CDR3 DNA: TGTGCCAGCAGCTTATCGAGGTCCGTCTACGAGCAGTACTTC; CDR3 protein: CASSLSRSVYEQYF
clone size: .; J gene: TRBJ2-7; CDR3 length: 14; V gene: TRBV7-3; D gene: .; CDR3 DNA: TGTGCCAGCAGCTTATCGGGGAATAGCAACGAGCAGTACTTC; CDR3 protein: CASSLSGNSNEQYF
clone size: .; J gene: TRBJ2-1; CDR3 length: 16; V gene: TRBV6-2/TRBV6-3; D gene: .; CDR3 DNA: TGTGCCAGCAGCAGGGGGGGTAGCGCCTCCTACAATGAGCAGTTCTTC; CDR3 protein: CASSRGGSASYNEQFF
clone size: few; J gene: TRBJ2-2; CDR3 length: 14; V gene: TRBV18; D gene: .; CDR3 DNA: TGTGCCAGCTCACCGGACATTTCCACCGGGGAGCTGTTTTTT; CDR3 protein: CASSPDISTGELFF
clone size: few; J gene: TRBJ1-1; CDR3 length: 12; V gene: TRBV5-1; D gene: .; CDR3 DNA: TGCGCCAGCACTGGACAGAACACTGAAGCTTTCTTT; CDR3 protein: CASTGQNTEAFF
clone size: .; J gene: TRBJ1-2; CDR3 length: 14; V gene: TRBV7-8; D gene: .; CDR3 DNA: TGTGCCAGCACCTCGTGGGGGCGAAGTCATGGCTACACCTTC; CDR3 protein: CASTSWGRSHGYTF
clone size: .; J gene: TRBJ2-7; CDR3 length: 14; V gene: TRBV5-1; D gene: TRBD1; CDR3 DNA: TGCGCCAGCAGCTCTTGGACAGGGGACGACGAGCAGTACTTC; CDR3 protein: CASSSWTGDDEQYF
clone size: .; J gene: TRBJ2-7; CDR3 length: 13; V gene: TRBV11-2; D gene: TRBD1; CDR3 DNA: TGTGCCAGCACCGAAACAGGGGGCTACGAGCAGTACTTC; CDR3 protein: CASTETGGYEQYF
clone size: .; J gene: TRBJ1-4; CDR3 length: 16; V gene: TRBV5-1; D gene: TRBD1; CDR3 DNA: TGCGCCAGCAGCCCAGGACAGGGGGCAACTAATGAAAAACTGTTTTTT; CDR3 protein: CASSPGQGATNEKLFF
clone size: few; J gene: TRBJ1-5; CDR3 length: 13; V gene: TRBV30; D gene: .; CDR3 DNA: TGTGCCTGGGAGGCCGGAGGGAATCAGCCCCAGCATTTT; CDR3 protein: CAWEAGGNQPQHF
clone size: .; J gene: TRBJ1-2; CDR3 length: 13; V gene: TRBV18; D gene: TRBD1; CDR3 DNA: TGTGCCAGCTCAAACAGGGGCGCAGATGGCTACACCTTC; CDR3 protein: CASSNRGADGYTF
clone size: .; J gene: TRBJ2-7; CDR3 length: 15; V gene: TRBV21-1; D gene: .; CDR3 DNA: TGTGCCAGCAGCAATGAGGCGACAGGGGGTCGTGAGCAGTACTTC; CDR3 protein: CASSNEATGGREQYF
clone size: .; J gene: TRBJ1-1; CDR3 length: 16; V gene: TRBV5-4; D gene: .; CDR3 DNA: TGTGCCAGCTCCCCAAACGGTGGGGCCGGGAACACTGAAGCTTTCTTT; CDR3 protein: CASSPNGGAGNTEAFF
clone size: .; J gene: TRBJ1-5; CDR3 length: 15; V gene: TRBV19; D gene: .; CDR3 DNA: TGTGCCAGTAGTATAGCGGCAGTTGCGGATCAGCCCCAGCATTTT; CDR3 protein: CASSIAAVADQPQHF
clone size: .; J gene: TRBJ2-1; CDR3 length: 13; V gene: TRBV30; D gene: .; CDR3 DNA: TGTGCCTGGAGTTACTCTAGGGGGGGTGGGCAGTTCTTC; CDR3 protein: CAWSYSRGGGQFF
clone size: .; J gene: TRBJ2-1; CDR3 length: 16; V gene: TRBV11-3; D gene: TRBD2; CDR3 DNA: TGTGCCAGCAGCTCTACAGGTAGCGGGATATACAATGAGCAGTTCTTC; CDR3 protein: CASSSTGSGIYNEQFF
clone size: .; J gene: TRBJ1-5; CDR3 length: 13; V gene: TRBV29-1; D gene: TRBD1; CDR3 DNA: TGCGGGCCCGGGACAGCTTTCAATCAGCCCCAGCATTTT; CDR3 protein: CGPGTAFNQPQHF
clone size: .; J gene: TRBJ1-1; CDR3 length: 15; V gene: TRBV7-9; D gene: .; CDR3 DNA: TGTGCCAGCAGCCGACAGCGAACTTTGAACACTGAAGCTTTCTTT; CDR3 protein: CASSRQRTLNTEAFF
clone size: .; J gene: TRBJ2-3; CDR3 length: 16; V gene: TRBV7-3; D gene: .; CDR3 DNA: TGTGCCAGCAGCCTTACTCCCGAGGCTAGCACAGATACGCAGTATTTT; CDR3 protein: CASSLTPEASTDTQYF
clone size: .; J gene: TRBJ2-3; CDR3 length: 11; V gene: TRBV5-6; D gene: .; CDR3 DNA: TGTGCCAGCAGCTTTGTCAGTACGCAGTATTTT; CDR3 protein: CASSFVSTQYF
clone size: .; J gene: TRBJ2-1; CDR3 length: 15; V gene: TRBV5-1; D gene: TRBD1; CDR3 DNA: TGCGCCAGCAGCTTGTTGGGACAGATGAACAATGAGCAGTTCTTC; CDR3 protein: CASSLLGQMNNEQFF
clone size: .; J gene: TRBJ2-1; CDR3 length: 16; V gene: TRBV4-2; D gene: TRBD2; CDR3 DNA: TGTGCCAGCAGCCAAGATCGGGTAGCGGGAGTCGGAGGGCAGTTCTTC; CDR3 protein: CASSQDRVAGVGGQFF
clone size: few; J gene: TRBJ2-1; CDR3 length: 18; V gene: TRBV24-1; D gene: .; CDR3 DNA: TGTGCCACCAGTGACCCCGGCCTTCCGACAGGATCCTACAATGAGCAGTTCTTC; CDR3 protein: CATSDPGLPTGSYNEQFF
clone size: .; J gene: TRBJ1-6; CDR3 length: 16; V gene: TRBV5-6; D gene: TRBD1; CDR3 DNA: TGTGCCAGCAGCATAGGACAGGGAGATTATAATTCACCCCTCCACTTT; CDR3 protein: CASSIGQGDYNSPLHF
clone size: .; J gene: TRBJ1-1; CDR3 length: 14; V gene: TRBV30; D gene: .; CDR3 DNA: TGTGCCTGGAGGGCTGCGGGGAAGGACACTGAAGCTTTCTTT; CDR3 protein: CAWRAAGKDTEAFF
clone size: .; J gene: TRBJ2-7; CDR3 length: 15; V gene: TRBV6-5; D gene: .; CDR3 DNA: TGTGCCAGCAGCGAGACTGGCGGGACCTCCTACGAGCAGTACTTC; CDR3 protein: CASSETGGTSYEQYF
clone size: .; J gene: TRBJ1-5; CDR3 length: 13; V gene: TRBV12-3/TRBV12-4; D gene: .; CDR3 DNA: TGTGCCAGCAGTTGGGGCAATTTATCGCCCCAGCATTTT; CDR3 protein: CASSWGNLSPQHF
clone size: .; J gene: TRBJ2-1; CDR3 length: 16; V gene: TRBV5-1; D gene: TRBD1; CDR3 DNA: TGCGCCAGCAGCCTCCCGGCAGGGGGCGTAGTCGATGAGCAGTTCTTC; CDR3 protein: CASSLPAGGVVDEQFF
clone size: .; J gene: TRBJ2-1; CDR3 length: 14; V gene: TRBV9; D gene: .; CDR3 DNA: TGTGCCAGCAGCGTAGACCTAGCGAGCAATGAGCAGTTCTTC; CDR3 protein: CASSVDLASNEQFF
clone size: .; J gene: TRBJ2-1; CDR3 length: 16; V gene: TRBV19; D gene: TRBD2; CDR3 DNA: TGTGCCAGTAGTATAGGGCGGGAGAGGCCCTACAATGAGCAGTTCTTC; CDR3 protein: CASSIGRERPYNEQFF
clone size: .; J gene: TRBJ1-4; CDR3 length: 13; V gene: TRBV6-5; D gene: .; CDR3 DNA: TGTGCCAGCAGCGTACAAGACAAAGAAAAACTGTTTTTT; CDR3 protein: CASSVQDKEKLFF
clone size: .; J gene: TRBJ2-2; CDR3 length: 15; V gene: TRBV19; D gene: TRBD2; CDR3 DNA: TGTGCCAGCGACAGCGGGAGGGCGTACACCGGGGAGCTGTTTTTT; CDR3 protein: CASDSGRAYTGELFF
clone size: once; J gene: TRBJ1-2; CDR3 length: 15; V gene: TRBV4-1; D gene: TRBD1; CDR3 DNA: TGCGCCAGCAGCCAACCCCAGGGGGGCAGGGGTGGCTACACCTTC; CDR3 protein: CASSQPQGGRGGYTF
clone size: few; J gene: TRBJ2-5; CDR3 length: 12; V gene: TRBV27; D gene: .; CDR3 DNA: TGTGCCAGCAGTTCCCCCGGGGGGACCCAGTACTTC; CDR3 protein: CASSSPGGTQYF
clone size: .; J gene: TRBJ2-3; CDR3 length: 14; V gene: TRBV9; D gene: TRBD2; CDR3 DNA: TGTGCCAGCAGCGCTAGCGGGGGGGCAGATACGCAGTATTTT; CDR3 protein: CASSASGGADTQYF
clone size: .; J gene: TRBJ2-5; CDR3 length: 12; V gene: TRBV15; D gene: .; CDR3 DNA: TGTGCCGCGCCGGGGGTCCAGGAGACCCAGTACTTC; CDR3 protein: CAAPGVQETQYF
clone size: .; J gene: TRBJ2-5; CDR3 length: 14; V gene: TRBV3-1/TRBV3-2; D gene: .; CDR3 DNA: TGTGCCAGCAGCCTGCAGGGTTTGCAAGAGACCCAGTACTTC; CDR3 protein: CASSLQGLQETQYF
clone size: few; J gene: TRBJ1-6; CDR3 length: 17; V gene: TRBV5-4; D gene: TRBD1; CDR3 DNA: TGTGCCAGCAGCCCATCTACAGGGGGCGCTTATAATTCACCCCTCCACTTT; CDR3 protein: CASSPSTGGAYNSPLHF